The 18 T cell receptor beta chains below were found in one sample sequenced in a study of T cell repertoires in ileal Crohn's disease. The method was immunoSEQ multiplex PCR; TCRdb's version includes in-frame clones alone and lacks a portion of them. The sample shows about 2,400 clones, 75% to 85% of them seen only once. The specimen was ileal tissue. The receptors come from an adult with Crohn's disease.

The chain combines TRBV28 with TRBJ1-4; D is possibly TRBD1 (6 bases). This CDR3 region has 13 residues. CDR1 and CDR2 (germline): MDHEN, SYDVKM. V lost 5 bases and J lost 8, with 12 bases in between. The CDR3 is CASSKGQKEKLFF. CDR3 DNA: TGTGCCAGCAGTAAGGGACAAAAGGAAAAACTGTTTTTT.

The chain recombines TRBV30 with TRBJ2-2, with 8 bases fitting TRBD1. The CDR3 runs 14 residues. The V segment lost 6 bases and the J segment 4 bases; nucleotides outside the gene matches: 7. Germline assignment: CDR1 GTSNPN and CDR2 SVGIG (reference sequence). CDR3 DNA sequence: TGTGCCTGCCACGGACAGGGTAGCACCGGGGAGCTGTTTTTT. Protein sequence: CACHGQGSTGELFF.

The chain has TRBV9 and TRBJ2-1, with D perhaps TRBD2 (6 bases). The V gene lost 1 base and the J gene lost 6 bases, with 11 bases spanning the gap. The CDR3 totals 14 residues. Germline CDR1 and CDR2: SGDLS and YYNGEE. The CDR3 here is CASSVLASGNEQFF. In DNA, the CDR3 is TGTGCCAGCAGCGTACTAGCGTCGGGCAATGAGCAGTTCTTC.

The chain combines TRBV27 with TRBJ2-6; perhaps TRBD1 as D (5 bases). Trimming took 4 bases from V and 3 from J, leaving 16 bases between them. CDR1 is MNHEY and CDR2 is SMNVEV in the germline V gene (reference sequence). This CDR3 region has 17 residues. The CDR3 here is CASSYRQGLNGANVLTF. As DNA, the CDR3 is TGTGCCAGCAGTTACCGGCAGGGTTTAAATGGGGCCAACGTCCTGACTTTC.

The chain joins TRBV5-4 to TRBJ2-3; D is possibly TRBD1 (6 bases). CDR1 SGHNT and CDR2 YYREEE come from the germline V gene (reference sequence). The CDR3 totals 15 residues. Trimming stripped 1 base from V and 5 bases from J, with 14 bases between. The CDR3 DNA reads TGTGCCAGCAGCTTGTTTGGGACAAGGGGAGATACGCAGTATTTT. Protein product: CASSLFGTRGDTQYF.

This clone was seen just once. The gene calls are TRBV18 and TRBJ2-5, with a possible D match to TRBD2 (7 bases). Germline CDR1 is KGHSH and CDR2 is LQKENI. Trimming removed 5 bases from V and 3 bases from J, with 13 bases in between. The CDR3 length is 14 residues. The CDR3 region is CASSFAGAEETQYF. CDR3 DNA sequence: TGTGCCAGCTCATTCGCGGGGGCGGAAGAGACCCAGTACTTC.

This chain joins TRBV6-4 and TRBJ1-1; D is perhaps TRBD1 (6 bases). The CDR3 has 14 residues. Trimming left V 6 bases short and J 1 base short, with 12 bases between. Per the germline V gene, CDR1 is MRHNA and CDR2 is SNTAGT. CDR3 sequence: CASRAHRENTEAFF. CDR3 nucleotide sequence: TGTGCCAGCAGAGCCCACAGGGAGAACACTGAAGCTTTCTTT.

The genes are TRBV11-2 and TRBJ2-7, with a weak D call TRBD1 (6 bases). Germline V lookup: CDR1 SGHAT, CDR2 FQNNGV. The CDR3 consists of 14 residues. V was shortened by 3 bases and J by 3 bases, with 12 bases between the two germline ends. The CDR3 protein is CASSFRGPGYEQYF. The CDR3 DNA sequence: TGTGCCAGCAGCTTCAGGGGTCCCGGCTACGAGCAGTACTTC.

This clone is categorized as large. The chain uses TRBV19 and TRBJ1-1; perhaps TRBD1 as D (5 bases). V was pared by 5 bases and J by 7 bases, with 14 bases between. Germline V gives CDR1 LNHDA, CDR2 SQIVND (reference sequence). This CDR3 comprises 13 residues. As DNA, the CDR3 is TGTGCCAGTAGTTTTTCCGAGCAGGGTGAAGCTTTCTTT. Residues: CASSFSEQGEAFF.

V and J are TRBV5-1 and TRBJ1-1; D is possibly TRBD1 (5 bases). The germline gives CDR1 SGHRS, CDR2 YFSETQ. There are 13 residues in the CDR3. Trimming removed 0 bases from V and 8 bases from J, with 11 bases in between. The CDR3, as DNA: TGCGCCAGCAGCTTGGACAGGAATCGGGAAGCTTTCTTT. Residues: CASSLDRNREAFF. Together with reference TRBV5-1 and TRBJ1-1, the CDR3 gives the full variable domain: KAGVTQTPRYLIKTRGQQVTLSCSPISGHRSVSWYQQTPGQGLQFLFEYFSETQRNKGNFPGRFSGRQFSNSRSEMNVSTLELGDSALYLCASSLDRNREAFFGQGTRLTVV.

V is TRBV19 and J is TRBJ1-1; 9 bases are shared with TRBD1. V lost 5 bases and J lost 7; bases outside the gene matches: 8. The CDR3 covers 14 residues. The germline CDR1 and CDR2 sequences are LNHDA and SQIVND (reference sequence). CDR3 DNA: TGTGCCAGTAGTCTACAACCGGGACAGGGTGAAGCTTTCTTT. Protein sequence: CASSLQPGQGEAFF. Full variable domain (remainder filled in from reference TRBV19 and TRBJ1-1): DGGITQSPKYLFRKEGQNVTLSCEQNLNHDAMYWYRQDPGQGLRLIYYSQIVNDFQKGDIAEGYSVSREKKESFPLTVTSAQKNPTAFYLCASSLQPGQGEAFFGQGTRLTVV.

The V and J genes are TRBV30 and TRBJ1-5; a weak D match, TRBD1 (5 bases). Germline V lookup: CDR1 GTSNPN, CDR2 SVGIG (reference sequence). V was cut by 2 bases and J by 6 bases, with 11 bases left in between. The CDR3 runs 13 residues. The CDR3 here is CAWSKKGIQPQHF. The CDR3 nucleotides read TGTGCCTGGAGTAAGAAGGGGATTCAGCCCCAGCATTTT.

The V and J genes are TRBV29-1 and TRBJ1-1; D unclear. This CDR3 spans 13 amino acids. CDR1 is SQVTM and CDR2 is ANQGSEA in the germline V gene. Trimming shortened V by 1 base and J by 0 bases, and 6 bases separated the two germline ends. CDR3 sequence (DNA): TGCAGCGTTGAAGTGGGCTTGAACACTGAAGCTTTCTTT. Amino acid sequence: CSVEVGLNTEAFF.

J is TRBJ2-7 and V is TRBV5-6, with D possibly being TRBD1 (6 bases). V was shortened by 2 bases and J by 3 bases, with 15 bases between the two germline ends. Germline V CDR1 and CDR2: SGHDT, YYEEEE. The CDR3 extends over 15 amino acids. CDR3 bases: TGTGCCAGCAGCTTCGGCAGGGGTCACGGCTACGAGCAGTACTTC. The encoded protein is CASSFGRGHGYEQYF.

J is TRBJ1-2 and V is TRBV4-2; D is uncertain. This CDR3 contains 15 residues. Trimming pared 1 base from V and 7 bases from J, leaving 16 bases between. The germline gives CDR1 LGHNA, CDR2 YNFKEQ. CDR3 sequence reads: CASSQASRQAGGYTF. For the CDR3, the DNA is TGTGCCAGCAGCCAAGCGTCCCGGCAGGCAGGTGGCTACACCTTC.

The CDR3: CATSRDRLRANTGELFF. CDR3 DNA sequence: TGTGCCACCAGCAGAGACAGGCTTCGCGCGAACACCGGGGAGCTGTTTTTT. V usage is TRBV15 and J usage is TRBJ2-2, with D hard to call. The germline gives CDR1 LNHNV, CDR2 YYDKDF (reference sequence). The CDR3 totals 17 residues. V gave up 0 bases and J gave up 0 bases, with 11 bases separating them.

The chain joins TRBV27 to TRBJ1-5, with 7 nucleotides matching TRBD1. This CDR3 comprises 15 residues. Germline V gene lookup returns CDR1 MNHEY and CDR2 SMNVEV (reference sequence). With 6 bases clipped from V and 0 bases from J, the junction kept 5 bases outside the gene matches. CDR3 sequence: CASSGTANSNQPQHF. CDR3 nucleotides: TGTGCCAGCAGCGGGACAGCGAATAGCAATCAGCCCCAGCATTTT.

The chain combines TRBV9 with TRBJ1-1; no clear D gene. Looked up from germline, CDR1 is SGDLS and CDR2 is YYNGEE. The CDR3 sequence is 14 residues long. Deletions cut 2 bases from V and 7 bases from J, with 15 bases between. CDR3 sequence: CASSVTETLVEAFF. The CDR3 region has the DNA TGTGCCAGCAGCGTGACGGAGACTCTGGTTGAAGCTTTCTTT.